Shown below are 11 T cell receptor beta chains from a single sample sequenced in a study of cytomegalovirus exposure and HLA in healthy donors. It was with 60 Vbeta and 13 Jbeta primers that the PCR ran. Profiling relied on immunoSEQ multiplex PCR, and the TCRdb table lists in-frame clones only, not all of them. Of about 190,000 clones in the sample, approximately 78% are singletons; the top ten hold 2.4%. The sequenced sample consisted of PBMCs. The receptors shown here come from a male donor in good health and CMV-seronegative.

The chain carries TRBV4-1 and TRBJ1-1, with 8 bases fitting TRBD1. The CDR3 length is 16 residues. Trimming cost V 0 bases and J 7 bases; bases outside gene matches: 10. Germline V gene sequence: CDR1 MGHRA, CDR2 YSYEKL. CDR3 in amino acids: CASSQEQGAKGGEAFF. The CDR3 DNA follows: TGCGCCAGCAGCCAAGAGCAGGGGGCGAAGGGAGGTGAAGCTTTCTTT.

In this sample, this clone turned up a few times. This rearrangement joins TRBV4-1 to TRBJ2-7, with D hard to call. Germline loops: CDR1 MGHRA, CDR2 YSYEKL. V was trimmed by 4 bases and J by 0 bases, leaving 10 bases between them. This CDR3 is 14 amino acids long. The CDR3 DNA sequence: TGCGCCAGCAGCCCGATCGGAGCCTCCTACGAGCAGTACTTC. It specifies CASSPIGASYEQYF.

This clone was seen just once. The CDR3 here is CASSSSGKSTGELFF. The CDR3 DNA follows: TGCGCCAGCAGCTCGTCAGGGAAGAGTACCGGGGAGCTGTTTTTT. The V call is TRBV5-1, the J call TRBJ2-2; D is perhaps TRBD1 (5 bases). The V end lost 3 bases, the J end lost 5 bases, and 14 bases lay between the germline ends. This CDR3 is 15 amino acids long. The germline V gene encodes CDR1 SGHRS and CDR2 YFSETQ.

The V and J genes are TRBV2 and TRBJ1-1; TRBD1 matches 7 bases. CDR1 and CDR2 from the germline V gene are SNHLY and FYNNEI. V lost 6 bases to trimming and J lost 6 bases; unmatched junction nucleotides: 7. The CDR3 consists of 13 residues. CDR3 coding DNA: TGTGCCAGCAGAACGACAGGGTTTGCTGAAGCTTTCTTT. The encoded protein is CASRTTGFAEAFF.

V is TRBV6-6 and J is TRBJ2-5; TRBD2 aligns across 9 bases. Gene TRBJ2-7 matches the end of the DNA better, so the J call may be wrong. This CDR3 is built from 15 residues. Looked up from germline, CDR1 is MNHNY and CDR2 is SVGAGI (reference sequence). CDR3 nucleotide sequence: TGTGCCAGCAGTTACGCGGGGGGGATCTCCTACGAGCAGTACTTC. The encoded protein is CASSYAGGISYEQYF.

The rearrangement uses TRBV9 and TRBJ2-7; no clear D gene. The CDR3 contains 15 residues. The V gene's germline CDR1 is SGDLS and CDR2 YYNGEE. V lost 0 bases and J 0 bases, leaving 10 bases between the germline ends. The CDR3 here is CASSVADASSYEQYF. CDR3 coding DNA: TGTGCCAGCAGCGTAGCCGATGCGAGCTCCTACGAGCAGTACTTC.

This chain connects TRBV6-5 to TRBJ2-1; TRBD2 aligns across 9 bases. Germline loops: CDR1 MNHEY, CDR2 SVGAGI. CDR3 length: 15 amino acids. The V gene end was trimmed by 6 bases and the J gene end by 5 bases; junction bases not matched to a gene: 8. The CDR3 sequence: CASSRSGRGDNEQFF. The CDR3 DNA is TGTGCCAGCAGCCGTAGCGGGAGAGGAGACAATGAGCAGTTCTTC.

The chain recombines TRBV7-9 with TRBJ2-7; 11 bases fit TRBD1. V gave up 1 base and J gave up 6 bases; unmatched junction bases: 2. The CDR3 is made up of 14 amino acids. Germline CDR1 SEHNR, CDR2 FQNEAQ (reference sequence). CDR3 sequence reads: CASSLVGQGGEQYF. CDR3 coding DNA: TGTGCCAGCAGCTTAGTGGGACAGGGGGGCGAGCAGTACTTC.

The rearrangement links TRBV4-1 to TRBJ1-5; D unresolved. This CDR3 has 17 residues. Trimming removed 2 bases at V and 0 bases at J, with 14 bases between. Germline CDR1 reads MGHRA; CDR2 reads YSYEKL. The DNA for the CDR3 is TGCGCCAGCAGCCAACCCGGCGGGGTGAGTAGCAATCAGCCCCAGCATTTT. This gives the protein CASSQPGGVSSNQPQHF.

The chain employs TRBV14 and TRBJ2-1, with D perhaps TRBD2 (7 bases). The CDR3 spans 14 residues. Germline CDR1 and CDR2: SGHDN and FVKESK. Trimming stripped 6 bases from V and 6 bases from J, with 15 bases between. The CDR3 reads CASRLSGGRNEQFF. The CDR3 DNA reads TGTGCCAGCAGACTTTCGGGGGGCCGCAATGAGCAGTTCTTC.

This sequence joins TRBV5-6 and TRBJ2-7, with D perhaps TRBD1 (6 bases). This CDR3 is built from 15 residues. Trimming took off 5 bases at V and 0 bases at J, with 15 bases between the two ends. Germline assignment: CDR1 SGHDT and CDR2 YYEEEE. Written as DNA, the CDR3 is TGTGCCAGCAGGAGAACAGGGACGAGCTCCTACGAGCAGTACTTC. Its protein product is CASRRTGTSSYEQYF.